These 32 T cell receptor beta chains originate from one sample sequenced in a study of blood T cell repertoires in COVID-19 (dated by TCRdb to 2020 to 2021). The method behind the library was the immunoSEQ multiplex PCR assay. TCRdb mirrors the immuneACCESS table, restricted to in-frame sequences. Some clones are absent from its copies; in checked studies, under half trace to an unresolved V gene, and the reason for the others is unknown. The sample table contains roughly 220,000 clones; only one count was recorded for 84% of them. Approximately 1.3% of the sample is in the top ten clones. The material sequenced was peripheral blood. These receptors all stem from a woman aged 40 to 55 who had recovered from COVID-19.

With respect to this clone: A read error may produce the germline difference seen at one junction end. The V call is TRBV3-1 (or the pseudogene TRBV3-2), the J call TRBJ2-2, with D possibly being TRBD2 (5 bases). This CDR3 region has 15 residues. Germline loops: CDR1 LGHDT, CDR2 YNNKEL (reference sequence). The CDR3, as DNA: TGTGCCAGCAGCCAAGCTTGGACTTTAACCGGAGAGCTGTTTTTT. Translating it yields CASSQAWTLTGELFF.

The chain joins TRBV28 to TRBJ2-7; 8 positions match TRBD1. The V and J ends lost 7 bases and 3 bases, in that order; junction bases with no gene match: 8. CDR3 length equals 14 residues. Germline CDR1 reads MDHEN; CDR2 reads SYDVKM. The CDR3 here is CASTPDREVYEQYF. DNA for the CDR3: TGTGCCAGCACCCCGGACAGGGAGGTCTACGAGCAGTACTTC.

The CDR3 DNA reads TGTGCCAGCAGCTTACTAGCCTACACCGGGGAGCTGTTTTTT. Translating it yields CASSLLAYTGELFF. The V and J genes are TRBV11-1 and TRBJ2-2; weak D call: TRBD2 (5 bases). The germline V and J ends were trimmed by 2 bases and 3 bases, with 7 bases remaining between them. CDR3 length: 14 amino acids. Germline-derived CDR1 and CDR2 are SGHAT and FQDESV (reference sequence). The entire variable domain, with the rest obtained from reference TRBV11-1 and TRBJ2-2, is as follows: EAEVAQSPRYKITEKSQAVAFWCDPISGHATLYWYRQILGQGPELLVQFQDESVVDDSQLPKDRFSAERLKGVDSTLKIQPAELGDSAMYLCASSLLAYTGELFFGEGSRLTVL.

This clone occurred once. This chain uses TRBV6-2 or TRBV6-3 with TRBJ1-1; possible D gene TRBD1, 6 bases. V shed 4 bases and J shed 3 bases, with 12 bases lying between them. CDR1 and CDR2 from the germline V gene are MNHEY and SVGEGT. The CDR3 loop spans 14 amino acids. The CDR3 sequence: CASSSQGPYTEAFF. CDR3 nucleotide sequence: TGTGCCAGCAGTTCTCAGGGGCCATACACTGAAGCTTTCTTT.

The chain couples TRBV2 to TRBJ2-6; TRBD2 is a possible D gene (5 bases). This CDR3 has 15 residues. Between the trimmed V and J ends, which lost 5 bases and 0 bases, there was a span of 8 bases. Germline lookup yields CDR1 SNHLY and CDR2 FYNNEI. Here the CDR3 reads CASSWGVSGANVLTF. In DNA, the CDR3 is TGTGCCAGCAGTTGGGGAGTCTCTGGGGCCAACGTCCTGACTTTC.

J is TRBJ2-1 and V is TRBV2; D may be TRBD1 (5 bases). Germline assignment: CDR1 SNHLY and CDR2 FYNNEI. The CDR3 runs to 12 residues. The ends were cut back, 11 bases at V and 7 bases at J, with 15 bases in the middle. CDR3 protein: CAGGQIRNEQFF. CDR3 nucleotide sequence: TGTGCCGGCGGACAAATTCGGAATGAGCAGTTCTTC.

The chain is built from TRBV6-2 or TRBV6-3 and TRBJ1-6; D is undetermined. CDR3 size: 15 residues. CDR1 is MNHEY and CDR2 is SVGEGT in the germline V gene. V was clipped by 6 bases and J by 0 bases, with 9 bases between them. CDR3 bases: TGTGCCAGCAGCTGGGAGAGCTCCTATAATTCACCCCTCCACTTT. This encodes CASSWESSYNSPLHF.

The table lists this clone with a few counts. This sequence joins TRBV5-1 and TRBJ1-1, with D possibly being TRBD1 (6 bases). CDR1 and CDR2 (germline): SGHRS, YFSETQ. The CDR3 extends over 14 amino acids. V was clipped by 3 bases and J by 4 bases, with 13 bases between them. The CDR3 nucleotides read TGCGCCAGCAGCTCGCAATACAGGGCCACTGAAGCTTTCTTT. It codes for CASSSQYRATEAFF. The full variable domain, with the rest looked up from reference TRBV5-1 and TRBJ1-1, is KAGVTQTPRYLIKTRGQQVTLSCSPISGHRSVSWYQQTPGQGLQFLFEYFSETQRNKGNFPGRFSGRQFSNSRSEMNVSTLELGDSALYLCASSSQYRATEAFFGQGTRLTVV.

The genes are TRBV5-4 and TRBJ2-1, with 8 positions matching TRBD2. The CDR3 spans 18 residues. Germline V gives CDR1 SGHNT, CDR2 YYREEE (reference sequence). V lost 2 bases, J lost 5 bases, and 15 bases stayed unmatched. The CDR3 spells CASSFVPLWERGNNEQFF. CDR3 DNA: TGTGCCAGCAGCTTCGTCCCTCTTTGGGAGCGGGGGAACAATGAGCAGTTCTTC.

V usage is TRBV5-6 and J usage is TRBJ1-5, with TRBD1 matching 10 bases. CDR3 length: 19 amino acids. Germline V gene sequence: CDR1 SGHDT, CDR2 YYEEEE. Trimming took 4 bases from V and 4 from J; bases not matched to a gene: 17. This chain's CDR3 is CASSLMSGQGTLWNQPQHF. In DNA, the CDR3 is TGTGCCAGCAGCCTAATGTCGGGACAGGGGACACTTTGGAATCAGCCCCAGCATTTT.

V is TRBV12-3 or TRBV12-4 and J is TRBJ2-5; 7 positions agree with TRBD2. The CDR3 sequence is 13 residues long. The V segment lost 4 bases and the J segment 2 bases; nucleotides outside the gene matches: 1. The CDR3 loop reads CASSSGGQETQYF. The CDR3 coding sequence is TGTGCCAGCAGTTCCGGGGGGCAAGAGACCCAGTACTTC.

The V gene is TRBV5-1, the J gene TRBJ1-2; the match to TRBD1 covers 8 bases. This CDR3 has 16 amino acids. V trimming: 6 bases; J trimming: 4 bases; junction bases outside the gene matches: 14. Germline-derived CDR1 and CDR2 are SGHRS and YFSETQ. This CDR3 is CASTAGRGQETYGYTF. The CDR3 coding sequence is TGCGCCAGCACCGCCGGACGGGGACAGGAGACCTATGGCTACACCTTC.

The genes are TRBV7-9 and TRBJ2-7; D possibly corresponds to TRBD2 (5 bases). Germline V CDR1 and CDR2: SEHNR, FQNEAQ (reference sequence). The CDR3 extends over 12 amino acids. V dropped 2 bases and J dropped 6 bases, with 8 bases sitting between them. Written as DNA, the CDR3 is TGTGCCAGCAGCTTACCGGGGTCCGAGCAGTACTTC. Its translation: CASSLPGSEQYF.

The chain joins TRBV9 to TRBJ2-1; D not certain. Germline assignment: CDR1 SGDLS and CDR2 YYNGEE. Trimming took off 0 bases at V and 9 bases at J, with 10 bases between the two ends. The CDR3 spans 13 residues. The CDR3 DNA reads TGTGCCAGCAGCGTAGAGGCCCGCGGTGAGCAGTTCTTC. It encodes CASSVEARGEQFF.

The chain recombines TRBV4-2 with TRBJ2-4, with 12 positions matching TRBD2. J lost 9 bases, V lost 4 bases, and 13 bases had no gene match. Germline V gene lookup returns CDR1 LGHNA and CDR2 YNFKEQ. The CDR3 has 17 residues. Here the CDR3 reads CASSPTGLAGRVGIQYF. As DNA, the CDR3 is TGTGCCAGCAGCCCGACAGGACTAGCGGGGAGGGTAGGCATTCAGTACTTC.

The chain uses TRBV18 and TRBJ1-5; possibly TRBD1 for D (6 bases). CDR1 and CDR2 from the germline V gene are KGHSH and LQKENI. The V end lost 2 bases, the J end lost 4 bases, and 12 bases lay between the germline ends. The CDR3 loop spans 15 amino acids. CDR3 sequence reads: CASSPNRDKNQPQHF. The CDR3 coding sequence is TGTGCCAGCTCACCAAACCGGGACAAGAATCAGCCCCAGCATTTT.

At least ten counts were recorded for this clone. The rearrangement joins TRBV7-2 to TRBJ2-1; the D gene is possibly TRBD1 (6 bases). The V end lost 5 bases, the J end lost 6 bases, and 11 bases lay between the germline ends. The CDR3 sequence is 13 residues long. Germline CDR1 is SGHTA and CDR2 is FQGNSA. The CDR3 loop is CASSPGQLNEQFF. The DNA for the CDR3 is TGTGCCAGCAGCCCCGGACAGCTCAATGAGCAGTTCTTC.

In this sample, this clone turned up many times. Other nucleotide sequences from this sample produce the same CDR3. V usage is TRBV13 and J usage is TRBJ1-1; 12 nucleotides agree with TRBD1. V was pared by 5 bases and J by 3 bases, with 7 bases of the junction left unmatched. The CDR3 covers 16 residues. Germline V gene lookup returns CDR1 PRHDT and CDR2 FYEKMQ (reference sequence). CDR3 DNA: TGTGCCAGCAGCCCACCGGGACAGGGGGCGGACACTGAAGCTTTCTTT. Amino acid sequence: CASSPPGQGADTEAFF.

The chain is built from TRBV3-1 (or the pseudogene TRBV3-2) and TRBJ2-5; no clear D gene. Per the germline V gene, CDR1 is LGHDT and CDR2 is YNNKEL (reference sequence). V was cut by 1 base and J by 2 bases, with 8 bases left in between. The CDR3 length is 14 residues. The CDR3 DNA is TGTGCCAGCAGCCAAGGTACAACGCAAGAGACCCAGTACTTC. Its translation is CASSQGTTQETQYF.

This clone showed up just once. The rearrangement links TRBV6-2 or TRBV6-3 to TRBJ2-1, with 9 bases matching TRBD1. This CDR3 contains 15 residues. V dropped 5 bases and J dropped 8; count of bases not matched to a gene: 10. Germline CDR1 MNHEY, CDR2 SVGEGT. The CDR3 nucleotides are TGTGCCAGCAGTCCATTCGGGACAGGGCACGATGAGCAGTTCTTC. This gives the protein CASSPFGTGHDEQFF.

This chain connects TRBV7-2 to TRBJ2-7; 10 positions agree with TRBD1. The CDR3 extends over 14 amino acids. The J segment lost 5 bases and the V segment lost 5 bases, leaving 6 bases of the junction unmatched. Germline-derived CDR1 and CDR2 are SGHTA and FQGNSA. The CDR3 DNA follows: TGTGCCAGCAGCCCCGACAGGGGGCTCCACGAGCAGTACTTC. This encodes CASSPDRGLHEQYF. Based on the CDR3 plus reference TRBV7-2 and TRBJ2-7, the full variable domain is GAGVSQSPSNKVTEKGKDVELRCDPISGHTALYWYRQSLGQGLEFLIYFQGNSAPDKSGLPSDRFSAERTGGSVSTLTIQRTQQEDSAVYLCASSPDRGLHEQYFGPGTRLTVT.

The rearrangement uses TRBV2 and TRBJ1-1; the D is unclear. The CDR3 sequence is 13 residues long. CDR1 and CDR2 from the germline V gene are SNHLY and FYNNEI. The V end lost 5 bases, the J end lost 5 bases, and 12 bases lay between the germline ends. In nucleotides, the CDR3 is TGTGCCAGCAGTCAACCGGCGACAACTGAAGCTTTCTTT. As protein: CASSQPATTEAFF.

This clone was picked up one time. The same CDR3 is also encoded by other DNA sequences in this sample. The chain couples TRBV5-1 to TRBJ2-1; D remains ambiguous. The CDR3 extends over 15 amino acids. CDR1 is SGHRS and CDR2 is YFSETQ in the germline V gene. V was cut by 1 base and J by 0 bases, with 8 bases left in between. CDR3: CASSLQDSSYNEQFF. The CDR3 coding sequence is TGCGCCAGCAGCTTGCAGGATAGCTCCTACAATGAGCAGTTCTTC.

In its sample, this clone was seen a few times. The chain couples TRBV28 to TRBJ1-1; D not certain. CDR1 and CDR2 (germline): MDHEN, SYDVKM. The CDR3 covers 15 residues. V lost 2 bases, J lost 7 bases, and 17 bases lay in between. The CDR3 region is CASSLNYPLLNEAFF. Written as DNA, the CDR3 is TGTGCCAGCAGTTTAAACTACCCTCTACTAAATGAAGCTTTCTTT. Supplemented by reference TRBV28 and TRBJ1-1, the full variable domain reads DVKVTQSSRYLVKRTGEKVFLECVQDMDHENMFWYRQDPGLGLRLIYFSYDVKMKEKGDIPEGYSVSREKKERFSLILESASTNQTSMYLCASSLNYPLLNEAFFGQGTRLTVV.

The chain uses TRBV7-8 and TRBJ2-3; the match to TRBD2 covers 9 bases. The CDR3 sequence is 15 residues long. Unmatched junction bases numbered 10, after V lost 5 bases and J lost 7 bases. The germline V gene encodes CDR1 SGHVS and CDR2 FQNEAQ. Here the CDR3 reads CASSGTKRGVNTQYF. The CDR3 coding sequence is TGTGCCAGCAGCGGCACGAAGCGGGGGGTCAATACGCAGTATTTT. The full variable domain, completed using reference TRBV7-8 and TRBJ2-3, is GAGVSQSPRYKVAKRGQDVALRCDPISGHVSLFWYQQALGQGPEFLTYFQNEAQLDKSGLPSDRFFAERPEGSVSTLKIQRTQQEDSAVYLCASSGTKRGVNTQYFGPGTRLTVL.

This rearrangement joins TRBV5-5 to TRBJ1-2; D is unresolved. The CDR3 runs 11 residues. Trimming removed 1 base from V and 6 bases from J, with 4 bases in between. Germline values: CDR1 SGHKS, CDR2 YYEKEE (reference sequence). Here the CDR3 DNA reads TGTGCCAGCAGCTTGTCGGATGGCTACACCTTC. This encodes CASSLSDGYTF.

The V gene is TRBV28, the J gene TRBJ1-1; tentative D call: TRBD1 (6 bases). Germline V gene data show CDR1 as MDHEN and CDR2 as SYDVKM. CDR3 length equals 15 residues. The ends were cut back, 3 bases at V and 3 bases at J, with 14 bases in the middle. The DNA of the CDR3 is TGTGCCAGCAGTTTTTGGGGGCCGACGGACACTGAAGCTTTCTTT. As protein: CASSFWGPTDTEAFF.

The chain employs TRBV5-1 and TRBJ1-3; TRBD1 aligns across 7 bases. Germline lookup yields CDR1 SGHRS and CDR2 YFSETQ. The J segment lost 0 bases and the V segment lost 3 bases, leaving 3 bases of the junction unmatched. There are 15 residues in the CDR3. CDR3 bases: TGCGCCAGCAGCTCGGGACAGCCCTCTGGAAACACCATATATTTT. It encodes CASSSGQPSGNTIYF.

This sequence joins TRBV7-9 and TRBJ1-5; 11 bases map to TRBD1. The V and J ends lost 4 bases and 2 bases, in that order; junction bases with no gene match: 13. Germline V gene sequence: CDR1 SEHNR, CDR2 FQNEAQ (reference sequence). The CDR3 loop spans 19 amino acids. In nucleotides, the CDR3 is TGTGCCAGCAGCTCTGGACAGGGGGCTGCTAGGATTGGCAATCAGCCCCAGCATTTT. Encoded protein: CASSSGQGAARIGNQPQHF. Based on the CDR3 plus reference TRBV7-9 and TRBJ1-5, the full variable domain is DTGVSQNPRHKITKRGQNVTFRCDPISEHNRLYWYRQTLGQGPEFLTYFQNEAQLEKSRLLSDRFSAERPKGSFSTLEIQRTEQGDSAMYLCASSSGQGAARIGNQPQHFGDGTRLSIL.

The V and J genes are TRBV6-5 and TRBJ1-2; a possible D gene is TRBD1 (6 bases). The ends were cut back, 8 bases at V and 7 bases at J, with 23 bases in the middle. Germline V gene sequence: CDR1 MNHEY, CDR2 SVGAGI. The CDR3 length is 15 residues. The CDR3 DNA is TGTGCCAGCTGCCCCGAATACAGGGTCTCGAGTGGCTACACCTTC. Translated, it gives CASCPEYRVSSGYTF.

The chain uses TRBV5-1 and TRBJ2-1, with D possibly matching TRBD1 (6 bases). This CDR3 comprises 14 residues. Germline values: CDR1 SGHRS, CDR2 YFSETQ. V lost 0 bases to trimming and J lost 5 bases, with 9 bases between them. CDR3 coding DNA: TGCGCCAGCAGCTTGGGACAGGTGGACAATGAGCAGTTCTTC. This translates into CASSLGQVDNEQFF.

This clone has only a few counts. CDR3 protein: CASSPLGQADQPQHF. The CDR3 DNA is TGTGCCAGCAGCCCACTAGGACAGGCAGATCAGCCCCAGCATTTT. The rearrangement joins TRBV7-9 to TRBJ1-5; 7 bases are a match to TRBD1. Germline V gene sequence: CDR1 SEHNR, CDR2 FQNEAQ (reference sequence). After removal of 5 bases from V and 5 bases from J, the junction contained 9 bases not matched to a gene. This CDR3 has 15 residues. Full variable domain (missing parts from reference TRBV7-9 and TRBJ1-5): DTGVSQNPRHKITKRGQNVTFRCDPISEHNRLYWYRQTLGQGPEFLTYFQNEAQLEKSRLLSDRFSAERPKGSFSTLEIQRTEQGDSAMYLCASSPLGQADQPQHFGDGTRLSIL.